This T cell receptor (beta chain) appears in the sequencing data of a study of T cell changes during pregnancy in multiple sclerosis. From germline, CDR1 is ENHRY and CDR2 SYGVKD. This CDR3 is built from 15 residues. The V and J ends lost 2 bases and 4 bases respectively, with 15 bases between them. The table came from immunoSEQ multiplex PCR; TCRdb's copy has only in-frame clones and leaves some out. Among around 53,000 clones listed, 92% were seen once. This clonotype was obtained from a female donor with multiple sclerosis, enrolled in a pregnancy study. This chain connects TRBV10-3 to TRBJ2-7; D is possibly TRBD2 (5 bases). The specimen comprised CD4+ T cells from peripheral blood mononuclear cells, sampled after pregnancy. CDR3 bases: TGTGCCATCAGTGAGAGAAGAGACGGAGGATACGAGCAGTACTTC. Its protein product is CAISERRDGGYEQYF.